Given below is one T cell receptor (beta chain) in context. Its antigen is as yet unknown. Clones were sequenced by immunoSEQ multiplex PCR, and TCRdb holds only the in-frame ones, with some missing. The table lists 55,000 to 70,000 clones, about 82% of them singletons. The data are from a study of OX40 agonist ivuxolimab in advanced cancers. Study at large: A male proportion of under 90% was recorded, with mean age about 62 years and range 23 to 79.

Study-wide points: Compared with CD4+, CD8+ T cells on average had more expanded clones. Antigen specificity of clonally expanded peripheral T cells was not established.

Germline values: CDR1 SEHNR, CDR2 FQNEAQ (reference sequence). Deletions cut 4 bases from V and 0 bases from J, with 16 bases between. This CDR3 spans 18 amino acids. This sample comprised CD4+ or CD8+ T cells sorted from blood, obtained in a trial of the OX40 agonist ivuxolimab. This clonotype was sampled from an adult with an advanced solid tumor such as melanoma, head and neck, liver or kidney cancer. The chain recombines TRBV7-9 with TRBJ2-6; no reliable D call. CDR3 DNA: TGTGCCAGCAGCTGGACCAGACCCTCAATCTCTGGGGCCAACGTCCTGACTTTC. Protein product: CASSWTRPSISGANVLTF.